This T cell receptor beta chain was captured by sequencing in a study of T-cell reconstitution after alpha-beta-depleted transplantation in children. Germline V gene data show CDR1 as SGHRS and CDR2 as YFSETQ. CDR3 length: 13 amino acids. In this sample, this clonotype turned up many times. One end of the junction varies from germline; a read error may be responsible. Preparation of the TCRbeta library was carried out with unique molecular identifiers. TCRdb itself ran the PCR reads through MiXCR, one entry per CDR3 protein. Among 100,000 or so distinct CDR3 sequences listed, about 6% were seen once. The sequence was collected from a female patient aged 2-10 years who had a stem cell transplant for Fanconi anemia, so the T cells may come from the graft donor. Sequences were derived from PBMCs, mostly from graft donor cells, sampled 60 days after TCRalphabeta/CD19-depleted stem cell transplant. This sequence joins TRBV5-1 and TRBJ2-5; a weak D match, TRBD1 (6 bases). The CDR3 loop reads CASSLGGRETQYF. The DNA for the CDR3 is TGTGCCAGCAGCTTAGGGGGACGAGAGACCCAGTACTTC.